The present T cell receptor beta chain was sequenced within a study of OX40 agonist ivuxolimab in advanced cancers. The study's findings and limits: In the 0.1-3.0 mg/kg groups, partial responders showed among the lowest expansion.

Losses at the gene ends were 5 bases for V and 7 bases for J; bases not matched to a gene: 8. The CDR3 extends over 14 amino acids. Germline CDR1 and CDR2: SGHAT and FQNNGV. The count of this clone is one. The antigen remains undetermined. The assay was immunoSEQ multiplex PCR, and TCRdb's table has in-frame clones only and misses some. The data contain 76,000 or so clones, over 75% of them singletons. The V and J genes are TRBV11-2 and TRBJ2-7, with TRBD2 identical over 10 bases. This receptor was obtained from an adult with an advanced solid tumor such as melanoma, head and neck, liver or kidney cancer. The sample in question was CD4+ or CD8+ T cells sorted from blood, obtained in a trial of the OX40 agonist ivuxolimab. The CDR3 sequence: CASSPKRGGLEQYF. The CDR3 DNA is TGTGCCAGCAGCCCCAAGCGGGGGGGCCTAGAGCAGTACTTC.